This is a list of T cell receptor beta chains from one sample in a study of blood T cell repertoires in COVID-19. Clones were read by immunoSEQ multiplex PCR, and TCRdb kept only the in-frame ones, dropping some. The repertoire includes 30,000 to 40,000 clones, around 91% of them detected once, and less than 30% sits in the top ten. The sequenced material came from peripheral blood. All receptors come from a man in his fifties or sixties with active or convalescent COVID-19. Both conserved end residues are part of each CDR3. D genes are given only for firm matches. Clone size, where shown, is once, few, many, or a class for clones that have expanded.

TRBD1 TRBJ2-3 once TRBV10-3 CAIRGDRGADTQYF TGTGCCATCAGGGGCGACAGGGGGGCAGATACGCAGTATTTT
NA TRBJ2-7 NA TRBV2 CASSEALLAYEQYF TGTGCCAGCAGTGAGGCTCTGCTCGCCTACGAGCAGTACTTC
TRBD2 TRBJ2-5 NA TRBV7-9 CASSSREGRQETQYF TGTGCCAGCAGCTCCCGGGAGGGTCGCCAAGAGACCCAGTACTTC
TRBD1 TRBJ2-2 NA TRBV9 CASSVRSQGALGAGELFF TGTGCCAGCAGCGTAAGATCCCAGGGGGCGTTGGGGGCCGGGGAGCTGTTTTTT
TRBD2 TRBJ2-1 few TRBV6-5 CASHGLASYYNEQFF TGTGCCAGCCACGGACTAGCGAGCTACTACAATGAGCAGTTCTTC
TRBD1 TRBJ1-1 NA TRBV3-1/TRBV3-2 CASSQHRGLTEAFF TGTGCCAGCAGCCAACACAGGGGTCTAACTGAAGCTTTCTTT
NA TRBJ1-6 NA TRBV5-1 CASSSTTGQHNSPLHF TGCGCCAGCAGCTCAACAACGGGACAACATAATTCACCCCTCCACTTT
NA TRBJ2-7 NA TRBV12-3/TRBV12-4 CASTQAPYEQYF TGTGCCAGCACCCAGGCCCCCTACGAGCAGTACTTC
NA TRBJ2-2 NA TRBV3-1/TRBV3-2 CASSQVFGELFF TGTGCCAGCAGCCAAGTCTTCGGGGAGCTGTTTTTT
TRBD2 TRBJ2-1 NA TRBV4-1 CASSQAFRREDSYNEQFF TGCGCCAGCAGCCAAGCGTTTCGGCGGGAGGACTCCTACAATGAGCAGTTCTTC
TRBD1 TRBJ1-2 NA TRBV28 CASSLQGAVYGYTF TGTGCCAGCAGTTTACAGGGGGCGGTCTATGGCTACACCTTC
TRBD1 TRBJ1-6 NA TRBV12-3/TRBV12-4 CASSTGAGKSLHF TGTGCCAGCAGTACAGGGGCCGGAAAATCCCTCCACTTT
TRBD1 TRBJ1-2 NA TRBV6-1 CASSETGGYGYTF TGTGCCAGCAGTGAAACAGGGGGCTACGGCTACACCTTC
TRBD1 TRBJ2-5 NA TRBV7-9 CASSGQGLETQYF TGTGCCAGCAGCGGACAGGGATTGGAGACCCAGTACTTC
NA TRBJ2-7 NA TRBV3-1/TRBV3-2 CASSQDAEIKRYEQYF TGTGCCAGCAGCCAAGATGCGGAGATAAAGCGCTACGAGCAGTACTTC
TRBD1 TRBJ2-7 NA TRBV10-3 CAISERGQDEQYF TGTGCCATCAGTGAGAGGGGGCAGGACGAGCAGTACTTC
TRBD2 TRBJ2-7 NA TRBV7-3 CASSPGSGGPYEQYF TGTGCCAGCAGCCCTGGTTCGGGAGGGCCGTACGAGCAGTACTTC
NA TRBJ2-6 NA TRBV2 CASRTFSGANVLTF TGTGCCAGCAGGACTTTTTCTGGGGCCAACGTCCTGACTTTC
TRBD2 TRBJ2-5 once TRBV2 CASSGLAGQETQYF TGTGCCAGCAGTGGACTAGCGGGCCAAGAGACCCAGTACTTC
TRBD2 TRBJ2-7 NA TRBV11-2 CASSLLAGKHGEQYF TGTGCCAGCAGCCTTCTAGCGGGAAAACACGGCGAGCAGTACTTC
NA TRBJ2-2 once TRBV19 CASTSPGRANGELFF TGTGCCAGTACCTCCCCGGGCAGGGCCAATGGGGAGCTGTTTTTT
NA TRBJ2-6 once TRBV7-9 CASSRGPRDSNSGANVLTF TGTGCCAGCAGCCGCGGCCCTCGGGACTCCAACTCTGGGGCCAACGTCCTGACTTTC
TRBD2 TRBJ2-1 NA TRBV9 CASSSTPLAGGYNEQFF TGTGCCAGCAGCTCCACCCCTCTAGCGGGAGGCTACAATGAGCAGTTCTTC
TRBD1 TRBJ2-1 once TRBV7-2 CASSRTGVREQFF TGTGCCAGCAGCCGAACAGGGGTTCGTGAGCAGTTCTTC
NA TRBJ1-5 once TRBV7-2 CASSLYPNQPQHF TGTGCCAGCAGCTTATATCCCAATCAGCCCCAGCATTTT
NA TRBJ2-7 NA TRBV27 CASSTLPLAQADEQYF TGTGCCAGCAGCACGCTCCCCCTAGCCCAGGCCGACGAGCAGTACTTC
NA TRBJ1-4 NA TRBV9 CASSVGGNLGEKLFF TGTGCCAGCAGCGTAGGAGGGAATTTAGGCGAAAAACTGTTTTTT
NA TRBJ1-4 NA TRBV19 CASAGFEKLFF TGTGCCAGTGCAGGGTTTGAAAAACTGTTTTTT
NA TRBJ2-6 NA TRBV29-1 CSALYAGANVLTF TGCAGCGCATTATATGCTGGGGCCAACGTCCTGACTTTC